Listed below are T cell receptor beta chains from one sample, sequenced in a study of T cell responses to AZD1222 COVID-19 vaccine. TCRdb keeps only in-frame clones here, not all; method: immunoSEQ multiplex PCR. The repertoire holds over 120,000 clones, with 80% to 95% as singletons. Material: peripheral blood, obtained on day 0 of AZD1222 vaccination. These receptors originate from an adult in good health. The CDR3 runs from the conserved cysteine through the conserved F or W. The D gene is left open where the match is weak.

>TRBV11-2|-|TRBJ2-2
CASSLRAASGELFF
>TRBV6-4|TRBD1|TRBJ2-3
CASSGTGGADTQYF
>TRBV29-1|-|TRBJ2-7
CSVGEGGYEQYF
>TRBV19|-|TRBJ2-7
CASSIDQGTYEQYF
>TRBV15|TRBD1|TRBJ2-4
CATSRDRGRAKNIQYF
>TRBV12-3/TRBV12-4|-|TRBJ2-7
CASSRTASYEQYF
>TRBV2|-|TRBJ1-3
CASSEAGSPTGNTIYF
>TRBV25-1|-|TRBJ1-2
CASSEPTGRTNYGYTF
>TRBV14|TRBD2|TRBJ2-7
CASSHKAGGSYEQYF
>TRBV7-2|TRBD1|TRBJ1-5
CASSLAYRGRSSNQPQHF
>TRBV11-1|-|TRBJ2-2
CASSSDGGLNTGELFF
>TRBV6-5|-|TRBJ2-7
CASSPRAASPYEQYF
>TRBV28|-|TRBJ1-2
CASSFNGYTF
>TRBV27|-|TRBJ2-7
CASSFVGFGYEQYF
>TRBV27|-|TRBJ1-5
CASSLVGNQPQHF
>TRBV6-6|TRBD1|TRBJ2-7
CASSPRQGAAYEQYF
>TRBV5-1|-|TRBJ2-3
CASSLDPGPQAQYF
>TRBV19|-|TRBJ1-5
CASSGTGKDQPQHF
>TRBV3-1/TRBV3-2|TRBD2|TRBJ2-7
CASSDTSGGDEQYF
>TRBV28|TRBD1|TRBJ1-2
CASTIPGQGTSNYGYTF
>TRBV2|TRBD1|TRBJ2-1
CASTKDRGHSYNEQFF
>TRBV27|-|TRBJ1-2
CASSFQGLGSGYTF
>TRBV28|TRBD1|TRBJ1-4
CASSLWDRGPEKLFF
>TRBV5-1|TRBD1|TRBJ2-7
CASSLGTGDLLSYEQYF
>TRBV18|-|TRBJ1-2
CASSPLQGADTF
>TRBV7-2|TRBD1|TRBJ2-7
CASSSRQGVNVGQYF
>TRBV5-6|-|TRBJ1-3
CASKYRAQNTIYF
>TRBV13|TRBD1|TRBJ2-2
CASSFDRAVAGELFF
>TRBV2|-|TRBJ1-4
CASSEDTANEKLFF
>TRBV28|TRBD2|TRBJ2-2
CASSFRTSWSTGELFF
>TRBV19|TRBD1|TRBJ2-1
CASSTSGTGGLEQFF
>TRBV19|TRBD1|TRBJ1-3
CASTASGQGHSGNTIYF
>TRBV3-1/TRBV3-2|-|TRBJ1-1
CAAQGPGGTEAFF
>TRBV28|TRBD2|TRBJ2-1
CASSPLASGLYNEQFF
>TRBV5-6|TRBD1|TRBJ2-7
CASSTGTGLYEQYF
>TRBV2|TRBD2|TRBJ2-7
CAGTGPSGSYEQYF
>TRBV11-2|-|TRBJ2-1
CASSPEPRDEQFF
>TRBV28|-|TRBJ1-4
CASSFREGGEKLFF
>TRBV7-2|TRBD2|TRBJ2-5
CASSWVGLPWTQYF
>TRBV28|TRBD1|TRBJ2-3
CASRAAVLRGFSTDTQYF
>TRBV7-2|TRBD1|TRBJ2-1
CASSLRAGGYNEQFF
>TRBV28|TRBD2|TRBJ2-1
CASSLRAGGKYNEQFF
>TRBV7-2|-|TRBJ2-7
CASSLANHEQYF
>TRBV18|-|TRBJ1-1
CASSPFVEAVMNTEAFF
>TRBV7-9|TRBD2|TRBJ2-7
CASSLTSGRVLDEQYF
>TRBV27|-|TRBJ2-7
CASNRAGQYF
>TRBV9|TRBD2|TRBJ2-7
CASSVGSGGRAYEQYF
>TRBV4-1|-|TRBJ2-4
CASSQDLASKNIQYF
>TRBV10-3|-|TRBJ2-5
CAISPGRTQETQYF
>TRBV5-1|-|TRBJ1-2
CASSFPNRAQPGAFNYGYTF
>TRBV28|-|TRBJ2-7
CASRDVEQYF
>TRBV12-2|-|TRBJ2-2
CASRLSVDGEGMAGELFF
>TRBV19|-|TRBJ2-1
CASSIVGAKSYNEQFF
>TRBV11-2|-|TRBJ2-2
CASSSGTQGAVVTGELFF
>TRBV28|-|TRBJ1-5
CASSLLADDQPQHF
>TRBV5-1|TRBD1|TRBJ1-2
CASSTGTGVYGYTF
>TRBV3-1/TRBV3-2|-|TRBJ1-1
CASSPQRGYTEAFF